This T cell receptor (beta chain) was captured by sequencing in a study of cytomegalovirus exposure and HLA in healthy donors. Findings and caveats of the study: The sole available immune exposure information was CMV serostatus. Sequencing probably produced one cluster of sequence variants that were highly shared. DRB1 had the most TCR associations and HLA-C the fewest, a later analysis found, with rates varying by HLA locus.

With regard to this clone: Its antigen is unknown.

The PCR made use of 60 Vbeta and 13 Jbeta primers. Repertoires were generated with immunoSEQ multiplex PCR, while TCRdb's copy carries only in-frame clones and drops some. The sample lists some 200,000 clones, under 85% occurring once. The V gene lost 0 bases and the J gene lost 7 bases, with 17 bases spanning the gap. The CDR3 runs to 15 residues. Germline V gene sequence: CDR1 SGHRS, CDR2 YFSETQ. Sequencing was performed on PBMCs. The clonotype comes from a man over 45 in good health and CMV-seronegative. The chain has TRBV5-1 and TRBJ2-7; perhaps TRBD2 as D (6 bases). CDR3 amino acids: CASSLAGLREEEQYF. CDR3 DNA: TGCGCCAGCAGCTTGGCCGGTCTCAGGGAGGAAGAGCAGTACTTC.